This T cell receptor (beta chain) was obtained from a study of blood T cell repertoires in COVID-19. Study-wide context: The United States, Italy and Spain were the sources of the acute and convalescent COVID-19 samples. Sources were T cells, B-cell-depleted T cells, or PBMCs; the material itself was cDNA or gDNA.

Authors' data handling: Reference gene primer amplification gave estimated nucleated cell counts. Here immunoSEQ multiplex PCR was the method, and the copy in TCRdb shows in-frame clones only, minus some. V and J calls and clone size come straight from that table; D and trimming were deduced from the DNA. The sample lists 55,000 to 75,000 clones; about 90% were seen once. The CDR3 is made up of 13 amino acids. With 6 bases removed from V and 7 bases from J, the gap between germline ends came to 12 bases. Germline CDR1 MNHEY, CDR2 SMNVEV (reference sequence). Sequencing was done on a sample of peripheral blood. The origin of this receptor is a human donor in a cohort sampled during active COVID-19. The rearrangement uses TRBV27 and TRBJ2-2; tentative D call: TRBD2 (6 bases). CDR3 region: CASSLGGSGELFF. The CDR3 nucleotides are TGTGCCAGCAGCCTCGGGGGTAGCGGGGAGCTGTTTTTT.